These T cell receptor beta chains were read from a single sample in a study of Graves' ophthalmopathy and Graves' hyperthyroidism. TCRdb used MiXCR to reprocess the multiplex PCR reads, holding one entry per CDR3 protein. Of over 150,000 distinct CDR3 sequences in the sample, roughly 37% were seen once. The specimen sequenced was peripheral blood. The receptors stem from a woman aged 40 to 50 with Graves' ophthalmopathy. Each CDR3 is given with its conserved first and last residue. Fields, in order: J gene, D gene, V gene, clone size, CDR3 DNA, CDR3 protein. The D gene is left open where the match is weak. Not all rows give a size; the values are once, few, many and, for expanded clones, a class.

>TRBJ1-1|TRBD1|TRBV19|many
TGTGCCAGTAGTAACGGGACAGGGTGGCGGACTGAAGCTTTCTTT
CASSNGTGWRTEAFF
>TRBJ1-2|TRBD1|TRBV2|.
TGTGCCAGCTCTCGGGACAGGGAGTTGAGGGGCTACACCTTC
CASSRDRELRGYTF
>TRBJ2-5|.|TRBV27|.
TGTGCCAGCAGTTTATCGACCAGCGGCCAAGAGACCCAGTACTTC
CASSLSTSGQETQYF
>TRBJ2-7|.|TRBV5-1|.
TGCGCCAGCAGCCAATACAGTTCCTACGAGCAGTACTTC
CASSQYSSYEQYF
>TRBJ1-5|.|TRBV28|few
TGTGCCAGCAGTTCCACTTATAGCAATCAGCCCCAGCATTTT
CASSSTYSNQPQHF
>TRBJ1-2|.|TRBV28|many
TGTGCCAGCAGTTTGCGTGTGAATGGCTACACCTTC
CASSLRVNGYTF
>TRBJ1-1|TRBD1|TRBV6-5|few
TGTGCCAGCAGTTACCACAGGGGGCTTAACACTGAAGCTTTCTTT
CASSYHRGLNTEAFF
>TRBJ2-4|.|TRBV28|.
TGTGCCAGCAGTTTAGTGGGCACGGGGGACATTCAGTACTTC
CASSLVGTGDIQYF
>TRBJ1-1|TRBD1|TRBV19|.
TGTGCCAGCCAATCTAAGGGACAGTTTCACATGAACACTGAAGCTTTCTTT
CASQSKGQFHMNTEAFF
>TRBJ2-7|.|TRBV6-2/TRBV6-3|.
TGTGCCAGCGGTTACCGCGGGGTTACCTACGAGCAGTACTTC
CASGYRGVTYEQYF
>TRBJ2-4|.|TRBV10-3|many
TGTGCCATCAGTGAGTCGTTTACAGGGGCCAAAAACATTCAGTACTTC
CAISESFTGAKNIQYF
>TRBJ2-2|TRBD1|TRBV28|.
TGTGCCAGCAAAGCGTCGGACAGGGTCAGAACGCTGTTTTTT
CASKASDRVRTLFF
>TRBJ1-1|.|TRBV6-1|.
TGTGCCAGCACCCGCCCAGGGACCCTGGAAGCTTTCTTT
CASTRPGTLEAFF
>TRBJ1-5|.|TRBV7-2|.
TGTGCCAGCTTAGAGGGTAATGGGAATCAGCCCCAGCATTTT
CASLEGNGNQPQHF
>TRBJ1-2|.|TRBV12-3/TRBV12-4|many
TGTGCCAGCAGGCCTGACAACTATGGCTACACCTTC
CASRPDNYGYTF
>TRBJ2-2|TRBD1|TRBV7-9|many
TGTGCCAGCAGCTCCTGGACAGGGCCCGGGGAGCTGTTTTTT
CASSSWTGPGELFF
>TRBJ2-7|.|TRBV12-3/TRBV12-4|.
TGTGCCAGCGGGAACACCGTAGGGCAGTACTTC
CASGNTVGQYF
>TRBJ1-1|.|TRBV6-1|.
TGTGCCAGCCACCCTGGGATAGGCACTGAAGCTTTCTTT
CASHPGIGTEAFF
>TRBJ1-2|TRBD1|TRBV5-1|many
TGCGCCAGCAGCTTGGGACAGGGACGGTATGGCTACACCTTC
CASSLGQGRYGYTF
>TRBJ2-2|TRBD1|TRBV6-2/TRBV6-3|many
TGTGCCAGCAGTAAGCATCAGGGGGCCTGGACCGGGGAGCTGTTTTTT
CASSKHQGAWTGELFF
>TRBJ2-5|TRBD1|TRBV28|.
TGTGCCAGCAGTTTTTATGGGCAGGGGGACCTCCAAGAGACCCAGTACTTC
CASSFYGQGDLQETQYF
>TRBJ1-6|.|TRBV12-3/TRBV12-4|many
TGTGCCAGCAGTTTGGAACGCGTGGGGTCACCCCTCCACTTT
CASSLERVGSPLHF
>TRBJ2-5|.|TRBV29-1|.
TGCAGCGGCTTAGGGGAAGTGGAGACCCAGTACTTC
CSGLGEVETQYF
>TRBJ1-1|TRBD1|TRBV6-5|many
TGTGCCAGCAGTTACTACTTACAGGGGGTTGGCACTGAAGCTTTCTTT
CASSYYLQGVGTEAFF
>TRBJ2-5|.|TRBV6-5|many
TGTGCCAGCAGTTACAACGGTTTAGGGCGAGAGACCCAGTACTTC
CASSYNGLGRETQYF
>TRBJ2-7|TRBD1|TRBV6-8|.
TGTGCCAGCAGTTATTGTGTGGACAGGTCCCACGAGCAGTACTTC
CASSYCVDRSHEQYF
>TRBJ1-1|TRBD1|TRBV5-1|many
TGCGCCAGCAGCTCCGGTTACGGGACAGAAGAAGCTTTCTTT
CASSSGYGTEEAFF
>TRBJ1-1|.|TRBV28|.
TGTGCCAGCAGCCAGCCATTGACAGGCCAAGCGTTGAACACTGAAGCTTTCTTT
CASSQPLTGQALNTEAFF
>TRBJ1-2|TRBD1|TRBV29-1|many
TGCAGCGTTGGGACAGGGGGCTCTAATGGCTACACCTTC
CSVGTGGSNGYTF
>TRBJ1-1|.|TRBV3-1|many
TGTGCCAGCAGCCAAGATCGGCTGAACACTGAAGCTTTCTTT
CASSQDRLNTEAFF
>TRBJ1-1|.|TRBV28|.
TGTGCCAGCAGTTTACGTCTGGGCAGGGTAAACACTGAAGCTTTCTTT
CASSLRLGRVNTEAFF
>TRBJ2-7|TRBD2|TRBV11-2|many
TGTGCCAGCAGCTTAGTGCGGGGGGGCCGAGCGCAGTACTTC
CASSLVRGGRAQYF
>TRBJ1-2|.|TRBV14|.
TGTGCCAGCAGCCAACTGGACAGTATAACTAACTATGGCTACACCTTC
CASSQLDSITNYGYTF
>TRBJ1-5|TRBD1|TRBV3-1|many
TGTGCCAGCAGCCAAGGGACAGGGGACTGGCAGCCCCAGCATTTT
CASSQGTGDWQPQHF
>TRBJ1-2|.|TRBV12-3/TRBV12-4|many
TGTGCCAGCAGTGCGCAGGGACCGAACTATGGCTACACCTTC
CASSAQGPNYGYTF
>TRBJ2-5|TRBD1|TRBV5-6|many
TGTGCCAGCAGCGGAGACAGGGGGCAAGAGACCCAGTACTTC
CASSGDRGQETQYF
>TRBJ2-2|TRBD1|TRBV20-1|.
TGCAGTGCTAGAGAGACAGGGGTTAACACCGGGGAGCTGTTTTTT
CSARETGVNTGELFF
>TRBJ1-3|TRBD1|TRBV4-3|many
TGCGCCAGCAGCCAAGACAGGGGGCAGGGAAACACCATATATTTT
CASSQDRGQGNTIYF
>TRBJ2-7|.|TRBV6-1|many
TGTGCCAGCAGTGAATCGGGATCGGGAGTAGGTGAGCAGTACTTC
CASSESGSGVGEQYF
>TRBJ2-7|TRBD2|TRBV7-2|.
TGTGCCAGCAGCCCTTGGACTAGCTCCTACGAGCAGTACTTC
CASSPWTSSYEQYF
>TRBJ1-2|TRBD1|TRBV28|.
TGTGCCAGCAGTTCGACAGGGACGAGGGACTATGGCTACACCTTC
CASSSTGTRDYGYTF
>TRBJ1-2|.|TRBV5-1|many
TGCGCCAGCAGCGAGGACGGAAACTATGGCTACACCTTC
CASSEDGNYGYTF
>TRBJ1-2|.|TRBV7-8|many
TGTGCCAGCAGTTCCGTCCCAAGAACAGACCGAACTAACTATGGCTACACCTTC
CASSSVPRTDRTNYGYTF
>TRBJ2-6|.|TRBV6-1|.
TGTGCCAGCAGATCTAAAGGCTCTGGGGCCAACGTCCTGACTTTC
CASRSKGSGANVLTF
>TRBJ2-2|TRBD2|TRBV12-3/TRBV12-4|many
TGTGCCACCCGGGGGGGACAGAACACCGGGGAGCTGTTTTTT
CATRGGQNTGELFF
>TRBJ1-1|TRBD1|TRBV20-1|many
TGCAGTGCTAAGATCCAGGGGGCCACTGAAGCTTTCTTT
CSAKIQGATEAFF
>TRBJ1-2|TRBD1|TRBV12-3/TRBV12-4|.
TGTGCCAGCAGCCCCGGACAGGGAAGGGGTAACTATGGCTACACCTTC
CASSPGQGRGNYGYTF
>TRBJ2-7|TRBD1|TRBV11-2|many
TGTGCCAGCAGCTTAGAAAGGACAGGGGGCTCCTACGAGCAGTACTTC
CASSLERTGGSYEQYF
>TRBJ2-7|.|TRBV11-2|.
TGTGCCAGCAGCCCTAATAGCGGCAAAGACCCCTACGAGCAGTACTTC
CASSPNSGKDPYEQYF